This note documents a single TCR beta chain sequence. Profiled with immunoSEQ multiplex PCR; TCRdb holds only in-frame clones, not every one. The data show roughly 280,000 clones, with around 93% seen just once and 2.5% to 3% held by the top ten. The data were taken from a study of blood T cell repertoires in COVID-19. Study summary: Samples representing acute and convalescent COVID-19 were sourced from the United States, Italy and Spain.

Per germline, CDR1 MDHEN and CDR2 SYDVKM. V gave up 2 bases and J gave up 0 bases, with 8 bases separating them. The CDR3 runs 15 residues. Allocation to cohorts depended on clinical history reported by the participants. Up to 2 weeks before entering the study, exposed participants had met a COVID-19 case. The chain joins TRBV28 to TRBJ2-1; D gene unclear. Sequencing was performed on PBMCs or T cells enriched from blood (not recorded which). The sequence was collected from a man in his forties who had been exposed to COVID-19. The chain's CDR3 is CASSLTGNSYNEQFF. The CDR3 nucleotides read TGTGCCAGCAGTTTAACTGGTAACTCCTACAATGAGCAGTTCTTC.